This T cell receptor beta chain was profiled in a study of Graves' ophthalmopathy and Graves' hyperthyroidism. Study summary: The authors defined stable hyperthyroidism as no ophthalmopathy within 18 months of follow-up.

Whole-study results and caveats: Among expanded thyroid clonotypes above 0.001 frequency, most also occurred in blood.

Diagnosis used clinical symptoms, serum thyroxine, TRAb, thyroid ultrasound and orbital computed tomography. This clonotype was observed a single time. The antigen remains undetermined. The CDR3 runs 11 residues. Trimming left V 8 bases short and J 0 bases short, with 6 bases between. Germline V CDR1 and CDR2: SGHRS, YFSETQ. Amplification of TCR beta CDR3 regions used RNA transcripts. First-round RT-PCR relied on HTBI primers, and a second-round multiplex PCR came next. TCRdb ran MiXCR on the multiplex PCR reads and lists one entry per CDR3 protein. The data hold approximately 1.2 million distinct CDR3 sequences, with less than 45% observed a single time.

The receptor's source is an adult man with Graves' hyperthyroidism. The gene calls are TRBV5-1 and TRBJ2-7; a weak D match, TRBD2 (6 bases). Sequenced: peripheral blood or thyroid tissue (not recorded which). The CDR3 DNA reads TGCGCCAGACTAGCCTCCTACGAGCAGTACTTC. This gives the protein CARLASYEQYF.